The T cell receptor (beta chain) described here comes from a study of shared clonotypes between healthy human individuals. The CDR3 length is 16 residues. Losses at the gene ends were 6 bases for V and 4 bases for J; bases not matched to a gene: 14. In germline, CDR1 is LGHNA, CDR2 YNFKEQ. Here immunoSEQ multiplex PCR was the method, and the copy in TCRdb shows in-frame clones only, minus some. The sample includes roughly 2 million clones, more than 90% of them seen just once. Findings and limits, study-wide: Lower generation probabilities were found for non-shared clonotypes than for those shared by all four donors.

Points on this clone: As yet, its antigen is unknown.

This TCR was sampled from a man aged 18 to 29 in good health. Source material: naive CD4+ T cells sorted from blood. Described subset: CD45RA+ positively selected. This rearrangement joins TRBV4-2 to TRBJ1-2; 7 bases are a match to TRBD1. Here the CDR3 DNA reads TGTGCCAGCAGTCCCCCCCCAGGGGGTTTAGGCTATGGCTACACCTTC. This encodes CASSPPPGGLGYGYTF.